This T cell receptor (beta chain) appears in the sequencing data of a study of cytomegalovirus exposure and HLA in healthy donors (dated by TCRdb to between 2016 and 2019). For context, the study as a whole: The approximately 710 repertoires of the first cohort and the approximately 110 validation repertoires were produced on the same platform, according to a later analysis. The aim of the study was to test whether cataloging public T cell receptors could identify signatures of past pathogen exposure. Along with the roughly 710-subject first cohort, a separate validation cohort of more than 90 different subjects was used. The study combined high-throughput TCR immunosequencing, statistical association of individual TCRs with disease status, and machine learning to predict cytomegalovirus infection status. Points the paper makes about the study in general: A few of the identified cytomegalovirus-associated TCR beta chains were confirmed in vitro to be specific for cytomegalovirus antigens. The authors suggested that the approach could potentially be extended to other disease states and immunological phenotypes. Across donors, most TCR sequences were observed very rarely, whereas some public TCRs were present in many individuals. In a later analysis, TCRs clustered in the first cohort were found to also tend to co-occur in the approximately 120 validation repertoires, with 94% of cluster scores above 0. In both the original and validation cohorts, the classifier was reported to diagnose cytomegalovirus status with high specificity and sensitivity. The validation cohort had no HLA typing available for a later analysis, so co-occurrence within that cohort was assessed over all 120 or so repertoires. A total of 150 or so TCR beta chains were listed by the study as associated with cytomegalovirus.

Libraries came from the immunoSEQ multiplex PCR assay. The study's processing was this. A statistical classification framework was developed to diagnose cytomegalovirus status using the catalog of TCR beta chain sequences. TCRdb limited this immuneACCESS table to in-frame rearrangements with V and J called. A share of clones is missing; checked studies link under half to unresolved V genes, and the rest is unexplained. That table furnishes V, J and clone size, whereas the DNA furnished D and trimming. Counted in this sample were some 250,000 clones; around 90% of them appeared once. The top ten constitute 3.1% of the sample. Separate from the roughly 630-subject first cohort, the validation cohort of about 110 subjects was the group to which the donors belonged. Note on this clone: The antigen it binds to is not known. Base qualities are not at hand, and no much larger clone is one base apart.

V trim: 5 bases; J trim: 4 bases; unmatched bases: 3. Including cysteine and phenylalanine, the CDR3 has 14 amino acids. Of the read, only the CDR3 DNA is kept; its 42 bases are in frame from base 1. As encoded in the germline V gene, CDR1 is SGHDN while CDR2 is FVKESK. Here the chain combines TRBV14 and TRBJ2-2, and 8 junctional nucleotides match TRBD1. The receptor comes from a woman aged 25 to 39 in good health and CMV-seronegative. Sequencing was performed on PBMCs. The sequence in DNA is TGTGCCAGCAGCACAGGGGGTTTCACCGGGGAGCTGTTTTTT. Its product reads: CASSTGGFTGELFF.